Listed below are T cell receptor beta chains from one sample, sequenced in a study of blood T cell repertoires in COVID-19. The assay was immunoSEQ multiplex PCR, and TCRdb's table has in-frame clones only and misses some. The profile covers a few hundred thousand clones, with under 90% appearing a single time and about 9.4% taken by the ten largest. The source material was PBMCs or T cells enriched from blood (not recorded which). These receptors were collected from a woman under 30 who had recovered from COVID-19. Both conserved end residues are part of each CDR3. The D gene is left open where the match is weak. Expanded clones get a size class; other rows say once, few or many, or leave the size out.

CDR3nt: TGCAGCGTTGGGCGACAGGGTTTGATGAGCGAGCAGTACTTC; CDR3aa: CSVGRQGLMSEQYF; j_gene: TRBJ2-7; d_gene: TRBD1; abundance: -; v_gene: TRBV29-1
CDR3nt: TGTGCCAGCAGCACCCCCGGGCAGGGTAATGAAAAACTGTTTTTT; CDR3aa: CASSTPGQGNEKLFF; j_gene: TRBJ1-4; d_gene: -; abundance: few; v_gene: TRBV21-1
CDR3nt: TGTGCCAGCAGATTAACAGATACGCAGTATTTT; CDR3aa: CASRLTDTQYF; j_gene: TRBJ2-3; d_gene: -; abundance: -; v_gene: TRBV2
CDR3nt: TGTGCCAGCGGACAGTTAATGAACACTGAAGCTTTCTTT; CDR3aa: CASGQLMNTEAFF; j_gene: TRBJ1-1; d_gene: -; abundance: -; v_gene: TRBV12-3/TRBV12-4
CDR3nt: TGCGCCAGCAACGACAGTCAGTGGAGCACTGAAGCTTTCTTT; CDR3aa: CASNDSQWSTEAFF; j_gene: TRBJ1-1; d_gene: -; abundance: -; v_gene: TRBV10-1
CDR3nt: TGTGCCAGCAGCTCAGACAGTCTTAACTATGGCTACACCTTC; CDR3aa: CASSSDSLNYGYTF; j_gene: TRBJ1-2; d_gene: -; abundance: few; v_gene: TRBV5-4
CDR3nt: TGTGCCAGCAGTTTTTATAGAACTAACTATGGCTACACCTTC; CDR3aa: CASSFYRTNYGYTF; j_gene: TRBJ1-2; d_gene: -; abundance: -; v_gene: TRBV6-5
CDR3nt: TGTGCCTGGAGTTTCGGGAGTGTCGACGAGCAGTACTTC; CDR3aa: CAWSFGSVDEQYF; j_gene: TRBJ2-7; d_gene: -; abundance: -; v_gene: TRBV30
CDR3nt: TGTGCCAGTAGTATGTGGGACAATCAAGAGACCCAGTACTTC; CDR3aa: CASSMWDNQETQYF; j_gene: TRBJ2-5; d_gene: -; abundance: -; v_gene: TRBV19
CDR3nt: TGTGCCACCCGCAGTGCTAACTATGGCTACACCTTC; CDR3aa: CATRSANYGYTF; j_gene: TRBJ1-2; d_gene: -; abundance: once; v_gene: TRBV12-3/TRBV12-4
CDR3nt: TGTGCCAGCAGCTTGAAGCCTTATGGGACAGGGAGAAACACCGGGGAGCTGTTTTTT; CDR3aa: CASSLKPYGTGRNTGELFF; j_gene: TRBJ2-2; d_gene: TRBD1; abundance: few; v_gene: TRBV5-4
CDR3nt: TGTGCCAGCAGACCTCGACAGGGGGCAGGCTACAATGAGCAGTTCTTC; CDR3aa: CASRPRQGAGYNEQFF; j_gene: TRBJ2-1; d_gene: TRBD1; abundance: -; v_gene: TRBV14
CDR3nt: TGCGCCAGCAGCCCGGGACTGTCTTCCTACGAGCAGTACTTC; CDR3aa: CASSPGLSSYEQYF; j_gene: TRBJ2-7; d_gene: -; abundance: -; v_gene: TRBV5-1
CDR3nt: TGCGCCAGCAGCCTCGACCCGGGGGGTATCTACAATGAGCAGTTCTTC; CDR3aa: CASSLDPGGIYNEQFF; j_gene: TRBJ2-1; d_gene: TRBD2; abundance: few; v_gene: TRBV5-1